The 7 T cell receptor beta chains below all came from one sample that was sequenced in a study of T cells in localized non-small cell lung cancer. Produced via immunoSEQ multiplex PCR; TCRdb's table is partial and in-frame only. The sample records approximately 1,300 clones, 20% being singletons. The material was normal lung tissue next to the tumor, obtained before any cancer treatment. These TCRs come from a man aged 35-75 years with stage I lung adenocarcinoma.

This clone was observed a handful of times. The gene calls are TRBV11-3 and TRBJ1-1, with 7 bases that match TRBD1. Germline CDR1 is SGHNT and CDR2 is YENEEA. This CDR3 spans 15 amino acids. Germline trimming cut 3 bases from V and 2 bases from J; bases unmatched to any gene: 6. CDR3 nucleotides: TGTGCCAGCAGCTTTCCCGGGACAGCAAACACTGAAGCTTTCTTT. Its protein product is CASSFPGTANTEAFF.

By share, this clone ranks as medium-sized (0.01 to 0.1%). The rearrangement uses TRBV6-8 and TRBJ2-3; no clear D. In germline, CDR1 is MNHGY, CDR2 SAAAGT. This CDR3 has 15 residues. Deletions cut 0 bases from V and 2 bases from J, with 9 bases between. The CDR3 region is CASSYSTGVTDTQYF. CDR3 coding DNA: TGTGCCAGCAGTTACTCAACGGGTGTCACAGATACGCAGTATTTT.

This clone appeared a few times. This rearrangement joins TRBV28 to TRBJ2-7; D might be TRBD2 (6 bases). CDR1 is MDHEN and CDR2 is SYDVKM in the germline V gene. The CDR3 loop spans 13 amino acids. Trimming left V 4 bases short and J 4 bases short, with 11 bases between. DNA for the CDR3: TGTGCCAGCAGTTGGGGCGGGAAGTACGAGCAGTACTTC. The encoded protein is CASSWGGKYEQYF.

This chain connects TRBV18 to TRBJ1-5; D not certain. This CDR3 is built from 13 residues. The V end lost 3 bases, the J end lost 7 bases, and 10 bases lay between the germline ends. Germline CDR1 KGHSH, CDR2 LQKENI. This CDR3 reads CASSPGVTQPQHF. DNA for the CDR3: TGTGCCAGCTCACCTGGAGTGACCCAGCCCCAGCATTTT. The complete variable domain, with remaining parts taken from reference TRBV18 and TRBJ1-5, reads NAGVMQNPRHLVRRRGQEARLRCSPMKGHSHVYWYRQLPEEGLKFMVYLQKENIIDESGMPKERFSAEFPKEGPSILRIQQVVRGDSAAYFCASSPGVTQPQHFGDGTRLSIL.

CDR3 coding DNA: TGTGCCAGCAGTTTGGGGACCGCGTATGGCTACACCTTC. It encodes CASSLGTAYGYTF. This chain uses TRBV6-8 with TRBJ1-2; a possible D gene is TRBD1 (5 bases). Between the trimmed V and J ends, which lost 4 bases and 5 bases, there was a span of 11 bases. Germline CDR1 is MNHGY and CDR2 is SAAAGT. CDR3 length: 13 residues.

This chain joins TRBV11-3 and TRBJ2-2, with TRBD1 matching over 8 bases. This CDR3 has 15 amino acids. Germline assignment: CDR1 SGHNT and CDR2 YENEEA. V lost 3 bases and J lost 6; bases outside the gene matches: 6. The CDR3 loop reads CASSFGQGFSGELFF. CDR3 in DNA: TGTGCCAGCAGCTTCGGACAGGGATTCTCCGGGGAGCTGTTTTTT.

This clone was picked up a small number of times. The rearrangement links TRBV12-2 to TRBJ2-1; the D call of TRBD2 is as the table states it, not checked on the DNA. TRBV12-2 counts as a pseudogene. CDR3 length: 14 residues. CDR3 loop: CASRLESTENEQFF. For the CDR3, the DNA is TGTGCAAGTCGCTTAGAATCAACCGAGAATGAGCAGTTCTTC.